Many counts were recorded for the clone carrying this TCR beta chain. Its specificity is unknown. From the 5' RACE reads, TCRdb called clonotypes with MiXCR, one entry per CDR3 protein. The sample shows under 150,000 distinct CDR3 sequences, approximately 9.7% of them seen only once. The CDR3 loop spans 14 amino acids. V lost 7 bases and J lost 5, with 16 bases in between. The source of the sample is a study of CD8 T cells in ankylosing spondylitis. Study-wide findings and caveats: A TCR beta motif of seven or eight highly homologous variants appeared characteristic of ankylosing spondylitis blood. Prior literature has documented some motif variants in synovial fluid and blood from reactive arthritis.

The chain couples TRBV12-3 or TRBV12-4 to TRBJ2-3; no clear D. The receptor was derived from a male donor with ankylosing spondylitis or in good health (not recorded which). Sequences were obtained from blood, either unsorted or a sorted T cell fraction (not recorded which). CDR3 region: CASTLGISRDTQYF. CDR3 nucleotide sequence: TGTGCCAGCACCTTAGGGATTTCTCGAGATACGCAGTATTTT.